This T cell receptor beta chain is from a study of blood T cell repertoires in COVID-19 (dated by TCRdb to about 2020). For the wider study: Samples covering the acute and convalescent phases of COVID-19 were provided by collaborators in the United States, Italy and Spain. The repertoires were released in a freely available public database intended as a resource for research on the immune response to SARS-CoV-2. Where HLA class I and class II types were available, the types were taken from metadata supplied by the sample provider, not from assay-based typing. The sample metadata nearly always contained a de-identified subject ID, COVID-19 status, age in years and sex. The material from the prospective study consisted of cDNA or gDNA derived from T cells, B-cell-depleted T cells, or PBMCs. The dataset comprised deeply sampled blood TCRbeta repertoires from subjects exposed to, actively infected with, or recovered from COVID-19. Samples came from the ongoing ImmuneRACE study (first 160 participants) plus 1,254 subjects from 6 global collaborators. What the study reported, not specific to this receptor: The amount of clinical and demographic metadata varied by source and participant and was provided uncurated.

Whole blood was collected in K2EDTA tubes by collaborating institutions according to the institutions' own protocols. For TCRbeta analysis, collaborators shipped samples as frozen whole blood, isolated PBMCs, or DNA extracted from either of those sample types. The CDR3 spans 18 residues, from the cysteine through the phenylalanine. Only the CDR3 part of the read is kept: 54 bases, read in frame from the first base. Via the germline V gene, CDR1 is SGHVS and CDR2 FQNEAQ. V ends up 4 bases short and J 6 bases short, with an unmatched junction base count of 13. Points on this clone: The antigen it recognizes is unknown. No base quality information exists; no much larger clone differs at one position.

TCRbeta CDR3 regions were amplified from genomic DNA using the immunoSEQ Assay, a bias-controlled multiplex PCR. On the study's bioinformatics: The number of nucleated cells in each sample was estimated from the amplification of reference gene primers within the assay. To quantify the absolute abundance of each unique TCRbeta CDR3 rearrangement, sequence reads were collapsed and filtered. For each sample, productive Simpson clonality was calculated as the square root of Simpson's diversity index across productive rearrangements. What TCRdb holds here is the immuneACCESS table cut down to in-frame rearrangements. Part of the clones is not present; checked against another copy, under half of the missing clones reflect an unresolved V gene, and the others are unexplained. The DNA was the basis for D and trimming; V, J and clone size are from that table. The sample has roughly 300,000 clones on record, roughly 90% of them singletons. Roughly 9% of the sample goes to the ten largest clones.

The chain uses TRBV7-8 and TRBJ2-3, and TRBD2 aligns with 13 junction nucleotides. The sequencing input was peripheral blood. This clonotype originated in a man between 18 and 35 years old with active or convalescent COVID-19. The sequenced DNA: TGTGCCAGCAGCTCGACTAGCGGGGGGCAAATATCAGAGGATACGCAGTATTTT. This codes for CASSSTSGGQISEDTQYF.